This T cell receptor (beta chain) was found in a study of T cell repertoires in ileal Crohn's disease (dated by TCRdb to about 2019). About the study as a whole: At the time of surgery, approximately 35% of patients were active smokers, and the median duration of disease was 6.5 to 8 years. Roughly half of the patients were given postoperative therapy, with around 20 on anti-TNF agents and approximately ten on thiopurines. The study sequenced approximately 170 mucosal samples from 50 to 65 patients, taken at several locations on the surgical specimen and at postoperative endoscopy. Surgery was performed for a complication in all patients, with stricturing disease in roughly 61% and penetrating disease in 39%. The study was conducted in parallel with a multicentre cohort that was designed to identify predictors of early endoscopic recurrence following ileocolonic resection. A Rutgeerts score above i0 was used to define endoscopic postoperative recurrence. A prospective multicentre cohort supplied the roughly 57 Crohn's disease patients whose TCR repertoires were analysed.

For this chain, trimming is 6 bases at the V end and 6 bases at the J end, and the number of junction bases without a gene match is 5. Including the terminal cysteine and phenylalanine, the CDR3 comprises 14 residues. Solely the CDR3 DNA is kept, with 42 bases framed from the first base. In the germline V gene (reference sequence), CDR1 corresponds to LNHDA and CDR2 to SQIVND. Eligible patients were adults with ileal or ileocolonic Crohn's disease who had an indication for ileocolonic resection. Whole ileal mucosal biopsies were kept frozen at -80 degrees C prior to DNA extraction. A TRizol-based method was used to extract genomic DNA from the frozen whole biopsies, and the DNA was quantified with a NanoDrop 2000 spectrophotometer. Results and caveats for the whole study, not just this receptor: Compared with non-smokers, patients who were active smokers at surgery showed a significantly higher proportion of clonal expansions (25.9% vs 17.9%, p=0.02). Compared with CD4 T cells, sorted CD8 T cells contained more high-frequency clones, which suggests that the mucosal expansions were mostly CD8. Higher percentages of high-frequency clones at the time of surgery were linked to endoscopic recurrence, and every patient with clonality above 26.8% (18/57) had recurrence. Mucosal CD4 and CD8 T cells were sorted and sequenced only in a subgroup of patients, the size of which was not stated.

This clone was counted a few times. Its antigen target is currently unknown. Per-nucleotide qualities are absent, and no much larger clonotype sits a single base away. For commercial TCRB immunosequencing, approximately 460 nanograms of biopsy DNA were submitted for each sample. CDR3 regions were amplified from genomic DNA by Adaptive Biotechnology using a two-step, amplification bias-controlled multiplex PCR. In the first PCR, primers covered every V and J gene segment, and in the second PCR, barcodes and Illumina adapters were added. An Illumina instrument was used to sequence the CDR3 libraries. Per the original workflow: Vendor-provided pipelines were combined with custom analysis of raw data in R/Bioconductor under R version 3.3.0. Clonality, which ranges from 0 to 1, was calculated as the inverse of the normalised Shannon entropy across all productive clones. The repertoire share taken up by the top 100 clones defined high-frequency clones, and only clones that passed a 95% confidence test were kept. Repertoire diversity was measured with the Simpson index, and overlap between samples was measured with the Morisita-Horn index. Drawn from immuneACCESS, this table holds only the in-frame rearrangements with V and J called that TCRdb kept. Clones are partly lost; checked studies trace under half to an unresolved V gene and leave the rest unexplained. V and J calls and clone size are as listed in that table; D and trimming were resolved from the DNA. For this sample there are roughly 14,000 clones; 80% to 85% appear just once. The ten largest make up approximately 6.4% of the sample.

This chain joins TRBV19 to TRBJ1-6, with 7 bases aligning to TRBD1. This receptor was taken from an adult with Crohn's disease. Sequenced material: ileal tissue. The CDR3 region: CASREGQINSPLHF. At the DNA level, the sequence is TGTGCCAGTAGGGAGGGACAGATTAATTCACCCCTCCACTTT.